The clone carrying this TCR beta chain came up a few times. Trimming pared 5 bases from V and 5 bases from J, leaving 10 bases between. The CDR3 is 13 amino acids. CDR1 and CDR2 from the germline V gene are MNHEY and SVGAGI. From the RT-PCR reads, TCRdb called clonotypes with MiXCR, one entry per CDR3 protein. Of 550,000 to 750,000 distinct CDR3 sequences detected, approximately 15% appear once; the ten largest clones hold about 3.9%. This clonotype was obtained from a female donor in good health, serving as a healthy control. The chain carries TRBV6-5 and TRBJ1-3; D ambiguous. Input material: memory CD4+ T cells from blood. The CDR3 spells CASSTFGRNTIYF. The CDR3 DNA sequence: TGTGCCAGCAGTACCTTTGGCCGAAACACCATATATTTT.